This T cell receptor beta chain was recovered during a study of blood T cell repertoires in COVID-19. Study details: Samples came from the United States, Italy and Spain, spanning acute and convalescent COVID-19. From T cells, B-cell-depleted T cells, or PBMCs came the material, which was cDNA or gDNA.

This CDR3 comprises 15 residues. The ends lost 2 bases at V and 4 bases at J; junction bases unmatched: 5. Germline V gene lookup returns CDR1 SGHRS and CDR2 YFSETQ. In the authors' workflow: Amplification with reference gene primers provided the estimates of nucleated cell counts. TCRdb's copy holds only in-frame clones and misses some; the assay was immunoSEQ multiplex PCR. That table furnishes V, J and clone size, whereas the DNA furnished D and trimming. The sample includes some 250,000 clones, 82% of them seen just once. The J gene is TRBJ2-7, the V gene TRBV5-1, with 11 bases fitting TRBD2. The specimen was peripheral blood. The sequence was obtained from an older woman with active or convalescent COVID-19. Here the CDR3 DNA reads TGCGCCAGCAGCTTTAGCGGGGGGGAATCGTACGAGCAGTACTTC. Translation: CASSFSGGESYEQYF.